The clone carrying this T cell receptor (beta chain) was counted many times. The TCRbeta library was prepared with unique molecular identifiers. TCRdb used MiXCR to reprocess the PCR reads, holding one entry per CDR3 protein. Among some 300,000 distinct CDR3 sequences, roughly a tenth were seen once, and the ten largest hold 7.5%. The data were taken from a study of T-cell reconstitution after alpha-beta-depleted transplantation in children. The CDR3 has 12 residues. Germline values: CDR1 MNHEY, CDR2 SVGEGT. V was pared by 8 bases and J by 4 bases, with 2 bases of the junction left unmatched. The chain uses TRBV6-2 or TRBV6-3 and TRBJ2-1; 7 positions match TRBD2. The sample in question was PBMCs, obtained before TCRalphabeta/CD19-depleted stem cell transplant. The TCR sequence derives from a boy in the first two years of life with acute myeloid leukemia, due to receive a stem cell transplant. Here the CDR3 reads CASGSGYNEQFF. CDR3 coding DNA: TGTGCCAGCGGTAGCGGGTACAATGAGCAGTTCTTC.